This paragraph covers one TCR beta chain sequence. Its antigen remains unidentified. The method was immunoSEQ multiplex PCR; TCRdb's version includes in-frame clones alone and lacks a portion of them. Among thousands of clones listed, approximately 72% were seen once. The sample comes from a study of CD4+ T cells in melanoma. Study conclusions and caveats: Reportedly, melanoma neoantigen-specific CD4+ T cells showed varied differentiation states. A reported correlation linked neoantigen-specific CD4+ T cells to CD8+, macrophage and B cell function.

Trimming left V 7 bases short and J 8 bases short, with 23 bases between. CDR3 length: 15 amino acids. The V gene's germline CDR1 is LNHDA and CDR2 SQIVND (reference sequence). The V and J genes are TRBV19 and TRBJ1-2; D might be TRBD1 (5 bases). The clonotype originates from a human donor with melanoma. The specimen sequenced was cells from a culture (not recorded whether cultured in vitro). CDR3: CASISREAALRGYTF. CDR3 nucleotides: TGTGCCAGTATATCCAGGGAAGCGGCTCTGAGGGGCTACACCTTC.